Here is one TCR beta chain with its context. Its matching antigen is unknown. Produced via immunoSEQ multiplex PCR; TCRdb's table is partial and in-frame only. The sample includes about 59,000 clones, 80% to 90% of them seen just once. Germline lookup yields CDR1 LNHDA and CDR2 SQIVND (reference sequence). This CDR3 has 14 residues. V was shortened by 1 base and J by 6 bases, with 10 bases between the two germline ends. This record comes from a study of T cell responses to AZD1222 COVID-19 vaccine. Points from the study as a whole: Clonal diversity was possibly underestimated, and white British individuals and females predominated among donors. Baseline testing showed seropositivity in only 6 or 7 AZD1222 recipients. Reports say nearly half of spike-specific TCRs go after unmutated variant regions.

The TCR originated in an adult who received the AZD1222 COVID-19 vaccine. The sequences come from peripheral blood, collected 28 days after the second AZD1222 dose. The rearrangement uses TRBV19 and TRBJ2-1; D remains ambiguous. The DNA of the CDR3 is TGTGCCAGTAGTATAGTCCACCTAGTCAATGAGCAGTTCTTC. Translated, it gives CASSIVHLVNEQFF. Based on the CDR3 plus reference TRBV19 and TRBJ2-1, the full variable domain is DGGITQSPKYLFRKEGQNVTLSCEQNLNHDAMYWYRQDPGQGLRLIYYSQIVNDFQKGDIAEGYSVSREKKESFPLTVTSAQKNPTAFYLCASSIVHLVNEQFFGPGTRLTVL.